This T cell receptor beta chain was sequenced in a study of T cells in Graves' hyperthyroidism and ophthalmopathy. Amplification of TCR beta CDR3 regions used RNA as the template. A set of HTBI primers served as the primers for a first-round RT-PCR of the TCR CDR3. From the multiplex PCR reads, TCRdb called clonotypes with MiXCR, one entry per CDR3 protein. The sample carries more than 450,000 distinct CDR3 sequences, just under 20% recorded once. This CDR3 region has 13 residues. The V end was cut by 1 base, the J end by 5 bases, with 9 bases between. Germline loops: CDR1 DFQATT, CDR2 SNEGSKA (reference sequence). Uncontrolled infections, other autoimmune diseases, pregnancy or lactation led to exclusion of patients.

This rearrangement joins TRBV20-1 to TRBJ2-4; D unresolved. Material: blood. The TCR originated in a man aged 35-49 years with Graves' ophthalmopathy. CDR3 in amino acids: CSARVIGENIQYF. DNA of the CDR3: TGCAGTGCTAGAGTAATAGGTGAAAACATTCAGTACTTC.